Following are 14 T cell receptor beta chains from one sample sequenced in a study of CD8+ T cells in alopecia areata. Treatment in this sample: oral pan-JAK inhibitor, 5-10 mg twice daily. Once RNA had been extracted, it was reverse transcribed into cDNA to act as the sequencing template. The repertoire was sequenced with immunoSEQ multiplex PCR; TCRdb's copy has only in-frame clones and lacks some. The data show 180,000 or so clones, 55% to 70% seen once. Material: CD4+ T cells sorted from blood, obtained at week 24, from a patient treated with tofacitinib. These TCRs come from a human donor with alopecia areata.

The chain employs TRBV18 and TRBJ2-5; 8 positions match TRBD1. The CDR3 is made up of 13 amino acids. Germline CDR1 and CDR2: KGHSH and LQKENI. J was trimmed by 2 bases and V by 8 bases; bases with no gene match: 4. This chain's CDR3 is CASTGQDQETQYF. The CDR3 DNA sequence: TGTGCCAGCACGGGACAGGATCAAGAGACCCAGTACTTC.

The rearrangement uses TRBV29-1 and TRBJ1-2; no clear D. The CDR3 is 14 residues long. From germline, CDR1 is SQVTM and CDR2 ANQGSEA. V lost 4 bases, J lost 8 bases, and 20 bases lay in between. CDR3 protein: CSVAESAAVGGYTF. In DNA, the CDR3 is TGCAGCGTTGCGGAGTCGGCCGCAGTGGGGGGCTACACCTTC. The full variable domain, rest sourced from reference TRBV29-1 and TRBJ1-2, is SAVISQKPSRDICQRGTSLTIQCQVDSQVTMMFWYRQQPGQSLTLIATANQGSEATYESGFVIDKFPISRPNLTFSTLTVSNMSPEDSSIYLCSVAESAAVGGYTFGSGTRLTVV.

This clone has only a few counts. The gene calls are TRBV4-3 and TRBJ2-7; the D is unclear. The CDR3 is made up of 15 amino acids. The V end lost 0 bases, the J end lost 0 bases, and 9 bases lay between the germline ends. Germline V gives CDR1 LGHNA, CDR2 YSLEER. CDR3 sequence reads: CASSQDYRISYEQYF. The DNA for the CDR3 is TGCGCCAGCAGCCAAGATTACAGAATCTCCTACGAGCAGTACTTC.

The chain employs TRBV2 and TRBJ2-5; TRBD1 agrees at 9 bases. CDR1 and CDR2 (germline): SNHLY, FYNNEI. J lost 2 bases, V lost 10 bases, and 8 bases had no gene match. The CDR3 covers 14 residues. The CDR3: CATSPGQGQETQYF. The CDR3 region has the DNA TGTGCCACCTCTCCGGGACAGGGACAAGAGACCCAGTACTTC.

A few counts support this clone. V is TRBV2 and J is TRBJ2-4; 8 nucleotides line up with TRBD1. The CDR3 length is 14 residues. The germline gives CDR1 SNHLY, CDR2 FYNNEI. J gave up 7 bases and V 7 bases, and 9 bases lay outside the gene matches. The CDR3 loop is CASNFRGLGNIQYF. The CDR3 nucleotides are TGTGCCAGCAACTTCAGGGGGCTCGGGAACATTCAGTACTTC.

This clone occurred a few times. V gene TRBV23-1 combines with J gene TRBJ2-7, with 9 bases lining up with TRBD2. TRBV23-1 falls under the ORF class, with uncertain function. This CDR3 region has 18 residues. The V segment lost 5 bases and the J segment 3 bases; nucleotides outside the gene matches: 17. The CDR3 is CASSAASGIFETRYEQYF. Here the CDR3 DNA reads TGCGCCAGCAGTGCTGCTAGCGGGATCTTTGAGACCCGCTACGAGCAGTACTTC.

The table lists this clone with a few counts. The chain couples TRBV6-5 to TRBJ2-7; TRBD2 matches 7 bases. The CDR3 covers 13 residues. Germline CDR1 is MNHEY and CDR2 is SVGAGI. V lost 3 bases to trimming and J lost 5 bases; unmatched junction nucleotides: 4. Here the CDR3 DNA reads TGTGCCAGCAGTTATTTGGGGGGGAACGAGCAGTACTTC. Translating gives CASSYLGGNEQYF.

The chain uses TRBV30 and TRBJ2-3; TRBD2 aligns across 12 bases. The length of the CDR3 is 16 residues. Losses at the gene ends were 3 bases for V and 4 bases for J; bases not matched to a gene: 8. Germline V gene lookup returns CDR1 GTSNPN and CDR2 SVGIG (reference sequence). CDR3 residues: CAWSGTSGSIADTQYF. The CDR3 region has the DNA TGTGCCTGGAGCGGGACTAGCGGGTCCATTGCAGATACGCAGTATTTT.

This rearrangement joins TRBV6-5 to TRBJ1-4, with TRBD1 identical over 9 bases. The CDR3 is 15 amino acids. Germline loops: CDR1 MNHEY, CDR2 SVGAGI. V dropped 3 bases and J dropped 3; count of bases not matched to a gene: 2. The CDR3 here is CASSYRTGANEKLFF. Written as DNA, the CDR3 is TGTGCCAGCAGTTATCGGACAGGGGCTAATGAAAAACTGTTTTTT.

V is TRBV28 and J is TRBJ2-7; D uncertain. The CDR3 is 11 amino acids. Trimming removed 7 bases at V and 8 bases at J, with 12 bases between. In germline, CDR1 is MDHEN, CDR2 SYDVKM. As DNA, the CDR3 is TGTGCCAGCACCTCTACATCGAAGCAGTACTTC. Its protein is CASTSTSKQYF.

The chain carries TRBV4-1 and TRBJ2-3; no definite D call. Germline-derived CDR1 and CDR2 are MGHRA and YSYEKL. There are 16 residues in the CDR3. Trimming took off 0 bases at V and 3 bases at J, with 13 bases between the two ends. The CDR3 spells CASSQDELHYTDTQYF. In DNA form, the CDR3 reads TGCGCCAGCAGCCAAGATGAACTCCACTATACAGATACGCAGTATTTT.

The chain is built from TRBV30 and TRBJ1-4; D is possibly TRBD1 (5 bases). CDR3 size: 16 residues. V dropped 3 bases and J dropped 0 bases, with 14 bases sitting between them. CDR1 and CDR2 (germline): GTSNPN, SVGIG (reference sequence). CDR3 DNA sequence: TGTGCCTGGAGCCAAGACAGAGTATCAACTAATGAAAAACTGTTTTTT. As protein: CAWSQDRVSTNEKLFF. Drawing the rest from reference TRBV30 and TRBJ1-4, the complete variable domain is SQTIHQWPATLVQPVGSPLSLECTVEGTSNPNLYWYRQAAGRGLQLLFYSVGIGQISSEVPQNLSASRPQDRQFILSSKKLLLSDSGFYLCAWSQDRVSTNEKLFFGSGTQLSVL.

This sequence joins TRBV5-4 and TRBJ1-4; D call uncertain. This CDR3 is built from 12 residues. Trimming took off 4 bases at V and 12 bases at J, with 13 bases between the two ends. Germline V gene lookup returns CDR1 SGHNT and CDR2 YYREEE (reference sequence). The CDR3, as DNA: TGTGCCAGCAGCCACAGCTCCGGTGAACTGTTTTTT. Its translation: CASSHSSGELFF.

The J gene is TRBJ2-4, the V gene TRBV30; no firm D call. V lost 1 base and J lost 8, with 6 bases in between. The germline V gene encodes CDR1 GTSNPN and CDR2 SVGIG (reference sequence). CDR3 length equals 11 residues. The DNA of the CDR3 is TGTGCCTGGAGTGAACAACACATTCAGTACTTC. This gives the protein CAWSEQHIQYF.